Given below is one TCR beta chain in context. Its matching antigen is unknown. The trim removed 5 bases at V and 5 bases at J, leaving 10 bases unmatched. The V gene's germline CDR1 is DFQATT and CDR2 SNEGSKA (reference sequence). CDR3 length: 15 amino acids. From the reads, TCRdb called clonotypes with MiXCR, one entry per CDR3 protein. The data show 750,000 to 950,000 distinct CDR3 sequences, almost 30% seen once. The data derive from a study of T cell repertoires in cytomegalovirus infection. Turning to the study itself: Recently identified HLA-C-restricted CMV epitopes and well-studied HLA-B-restricted CMV epitopes were used by the study. It was the public TCR beta signatures that indicated both CMV infection and matching HLA type.

Findings and limits, study-wide: CMV-specific HLA-C-restricted TCR beta clonotypes dominated the ex vivo response. Cumulative public TCR beta family frequency identified CMV carriers with the relevant HLA.

The source was cultured CD8+ T cells from PBMCs, collected from culture after CMV antigen stimulation. The sequence derives from a human donor in good health (CMV status not recorded). Some clones in this sample may be carry-over from other donors' samples. V is TRBV20-1 and J is TRBJ2-3, with 10 bases that match TRBD2. The CDR3 coding sequence is TGCAGTGCTTACCGTAGCGGGGGGAGGAGAGATACGCAGTATTTT. It translates to CSAYRSGGRRDTQYF.